The sequence of this T cell receptor (beta chain) was determined in a study of control samples from healthy donors and cancer patients. Germline CDR1 and CDR2: MGHRA and YSYEKL. V dropped 0 bases and J dropped 0 bases, with 11 bases sitting between them. The CDR3 extends over 16 amino acids. Using immunoSEQ multiplex PCR, the repertoire was profiled, and TCRdb retains in-frame clones only, with some absent. The sample gives about 160,000 clones, roughly 93% of which show up once; less than 6% is in the top ten. The sample taken for sequencing was blood. V is TRBV4-1 and J is TRBJ1-1; D is undetermined. The origin of this receptor is a man aged 18-30 years in good health. The CDR3 DNA reads TGCGCCAGCAGCCAAGACATGAACCGCCTGAACACTGAAGCTTTCTTT. The encoded protein is CASSQDMNRLNTEAFF.